This T cell receptor (beta chain) emerged from a study of blood T cell repertoires in COVID-19. The CDR3 has 14 residues. The germline V gene has CDR1 MNHEY and CDR2 SVGAGI. Between the trimmed V and J ends, which lost 1 base and 7 bases, there was a span of 13 bases. Some clones are missing from TCRdb's copy, which holds only in-frame ones; the method was immunoSEQ multiplex PCR. The sample has nearly 350,000 clones, approximately 91% seen once; the top ten hold around 7.9%. The gene calls are TRBV6-5 and TRBJ1-2, with a tentative D call TRBD1 (6 bases). The receptor was isolated from a woman between 65 and 79 years old with COVID-19, enrolled during active disease. The sample consisted of peripheral blood. Here the CDR3 reads CASSYLQGFGGYTF. The DNA of the CDR3 is TGTGCCAGCAGTTACTTACAGGGTTTTGGTGGCTACACCTTC.